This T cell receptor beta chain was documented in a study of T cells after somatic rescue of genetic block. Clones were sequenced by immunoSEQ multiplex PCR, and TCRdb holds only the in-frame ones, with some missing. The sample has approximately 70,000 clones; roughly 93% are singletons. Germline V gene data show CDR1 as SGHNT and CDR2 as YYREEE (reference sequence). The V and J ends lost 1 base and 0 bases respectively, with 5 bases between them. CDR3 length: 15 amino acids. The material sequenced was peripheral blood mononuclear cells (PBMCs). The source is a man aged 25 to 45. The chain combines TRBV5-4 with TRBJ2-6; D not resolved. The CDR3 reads CASSLRLSGANVLTF. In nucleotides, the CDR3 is TGTGCCAGCAGCTTGAGGCTCTCTGGGGCCAACGTCCTGACTTTC.